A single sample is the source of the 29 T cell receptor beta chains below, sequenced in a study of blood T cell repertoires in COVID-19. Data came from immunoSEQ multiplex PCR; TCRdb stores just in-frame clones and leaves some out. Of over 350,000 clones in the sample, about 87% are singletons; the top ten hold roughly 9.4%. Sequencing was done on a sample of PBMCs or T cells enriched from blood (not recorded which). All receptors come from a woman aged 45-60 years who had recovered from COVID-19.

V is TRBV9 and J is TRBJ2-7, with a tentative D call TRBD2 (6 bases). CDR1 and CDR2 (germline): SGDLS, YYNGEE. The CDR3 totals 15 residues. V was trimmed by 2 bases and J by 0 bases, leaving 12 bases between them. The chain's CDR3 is CASSVGTGSSYEQYF. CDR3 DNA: TGTGCCAGCAGCGTGGGGACTGGGAGCTCCTACGAGCAGTACTTC.

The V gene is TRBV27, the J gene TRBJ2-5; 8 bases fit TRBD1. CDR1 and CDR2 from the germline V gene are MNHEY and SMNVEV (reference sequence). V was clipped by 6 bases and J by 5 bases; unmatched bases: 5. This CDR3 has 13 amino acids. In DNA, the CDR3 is TGTGCCAGCAGAAGGACAGGGAGGGAGACCCAGTACTTC. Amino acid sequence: CASRRTGRETQYF.

CDR3 sequence: CASTPIHDNSNQPQHF. The CDR3 nucleotides read TGTGCCAGCACCCCAATCCACGACAATAGCAATCAGCCCCAGCATTTT. The chain employs TRBV28 and TRBJ1-5; D gene uncertain. CDR1 is MDHEN and CDR2 is SYDVKM in the germline V gene. V was cut by 7 bases and J by 0 bases, with 16 bases left in between. The CDR3 totals 16 residues.

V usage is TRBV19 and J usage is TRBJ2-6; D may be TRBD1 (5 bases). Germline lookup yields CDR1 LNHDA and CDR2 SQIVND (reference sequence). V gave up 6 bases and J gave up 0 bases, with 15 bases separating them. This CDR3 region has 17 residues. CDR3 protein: CASSEGATTSGANVLTF. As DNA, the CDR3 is TGTGCCAGTAGCGAAGGGGCGACGACCTCTGGGGCCAACGTCCTGACTTTC.

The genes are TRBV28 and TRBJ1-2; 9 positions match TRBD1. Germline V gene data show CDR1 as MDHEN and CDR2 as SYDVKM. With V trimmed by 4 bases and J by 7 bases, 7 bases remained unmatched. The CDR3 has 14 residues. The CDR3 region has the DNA TGTGCCAGCAGTTACAGGGGGCGAGGTAGTGGCTACACCTTC. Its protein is CASSYRGRGSGYTF.

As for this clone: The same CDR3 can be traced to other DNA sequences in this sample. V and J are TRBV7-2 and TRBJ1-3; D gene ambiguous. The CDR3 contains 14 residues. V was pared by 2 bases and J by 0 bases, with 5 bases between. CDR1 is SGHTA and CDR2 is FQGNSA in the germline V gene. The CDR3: CASSLKSSGNTIYF. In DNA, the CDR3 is TGTGCCAGCAGCTTAAAGAGCTCTGGAAACACCATATATTTT.

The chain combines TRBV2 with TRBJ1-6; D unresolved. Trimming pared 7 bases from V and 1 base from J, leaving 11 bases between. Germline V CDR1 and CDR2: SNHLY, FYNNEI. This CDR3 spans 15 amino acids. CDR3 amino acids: CASIEGYSYNSPLHF. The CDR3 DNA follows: TGTGCCAGCATAGAGGGCTATTCCTATAATTCACCCCTCCACTTT.

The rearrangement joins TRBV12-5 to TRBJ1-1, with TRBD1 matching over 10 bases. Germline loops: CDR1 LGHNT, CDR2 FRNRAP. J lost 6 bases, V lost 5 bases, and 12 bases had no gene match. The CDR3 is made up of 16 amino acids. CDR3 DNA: TGTGCTAGTGGTCTAGGCAGGACAGGGGGGTTACCTGAAGCTTTCTTT. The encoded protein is CASGLGRTGGLPEAFF. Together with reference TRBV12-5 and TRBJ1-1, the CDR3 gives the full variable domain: DARVTQTPRHKVTEMGQEVTMRCQPILGHNTVFWYRQTMMQGLELLAYFRNRAPLDDSGMPKDRFSAEMPDATLATLKIQPSEPRDSAVYFCASGLGRTGGLPEAFFGQGTRLTVV.

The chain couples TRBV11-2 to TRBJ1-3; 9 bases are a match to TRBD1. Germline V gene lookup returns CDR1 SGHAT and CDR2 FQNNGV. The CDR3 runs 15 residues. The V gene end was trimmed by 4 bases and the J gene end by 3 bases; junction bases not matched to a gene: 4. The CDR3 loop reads CASSSGQGIGNTIYF. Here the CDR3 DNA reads TGTGCCAGCAGCTCGGGACAGGGAATTGGAAACACCATATATTTT.

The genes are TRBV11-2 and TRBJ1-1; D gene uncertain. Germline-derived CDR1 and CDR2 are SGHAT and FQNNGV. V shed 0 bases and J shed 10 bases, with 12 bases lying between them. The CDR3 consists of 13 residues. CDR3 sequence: CASSLDRRSVAFF. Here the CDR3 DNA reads TGTGCCAGCAGCTTAGATCGGAGGTCGGTAGCTTTCTTT.

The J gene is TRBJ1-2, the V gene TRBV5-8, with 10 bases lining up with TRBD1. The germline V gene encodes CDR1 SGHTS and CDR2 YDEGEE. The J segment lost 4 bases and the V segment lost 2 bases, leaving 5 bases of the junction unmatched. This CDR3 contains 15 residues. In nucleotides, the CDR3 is TGTGCCAGCAGCTTCCGGGACAGGGGTGGCTATGGCTACACCTTC. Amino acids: CASSFRDRGGYGYTF.

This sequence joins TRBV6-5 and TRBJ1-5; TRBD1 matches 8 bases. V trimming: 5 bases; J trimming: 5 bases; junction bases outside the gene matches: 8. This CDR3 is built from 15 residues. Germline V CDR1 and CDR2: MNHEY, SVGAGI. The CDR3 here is CASSRSGGRDQPQHF. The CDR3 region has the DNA TGTGCCAGCAGTCGGTCAGGGGGCCGAGATCAGCCCCAGCATTTT.

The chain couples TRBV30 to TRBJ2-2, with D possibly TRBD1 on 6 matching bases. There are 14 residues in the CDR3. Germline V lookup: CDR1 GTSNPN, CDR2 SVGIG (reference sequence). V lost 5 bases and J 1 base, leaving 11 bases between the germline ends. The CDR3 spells CAWDRDKNTGELFF. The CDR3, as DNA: TGTGCCTGGGACCGGGACAAGAACACCGGGGAGCTGTTTTTT. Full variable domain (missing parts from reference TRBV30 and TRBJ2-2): SQTIHQWPATLVQPVGSPLSLECTVEGTSNPNLYWYRQAAGRGLQLLFYSVGIGQISSEVPQNLSASRPQDRQFILSSKKLLLSDSGFYLCAWDRDKNTGELFFGEGSRLTVL.

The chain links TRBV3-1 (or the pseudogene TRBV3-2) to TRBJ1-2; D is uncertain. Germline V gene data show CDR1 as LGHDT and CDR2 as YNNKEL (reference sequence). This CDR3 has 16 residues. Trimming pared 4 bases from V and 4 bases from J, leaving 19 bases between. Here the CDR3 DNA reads TGTGCCAGCAGCCCCCCTACCCCTCTCGGAGGCTATGGCTACACCTTC. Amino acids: CASSPPTPLGGYGYTF.

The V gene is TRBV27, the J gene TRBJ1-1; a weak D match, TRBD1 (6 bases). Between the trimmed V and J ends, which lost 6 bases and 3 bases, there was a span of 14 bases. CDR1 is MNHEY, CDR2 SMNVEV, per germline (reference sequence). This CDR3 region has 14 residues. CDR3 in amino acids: CASRTTGTYTEAFF. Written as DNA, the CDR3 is TGTGCCAGCAGGACAACCGGGACATACACTGAAGCTTTCTTT.

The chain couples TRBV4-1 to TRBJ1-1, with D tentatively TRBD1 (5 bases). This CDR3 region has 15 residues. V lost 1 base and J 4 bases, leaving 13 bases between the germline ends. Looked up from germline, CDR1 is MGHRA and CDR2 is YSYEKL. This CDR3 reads CASSQAPDRGTEAFF. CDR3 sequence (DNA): TGCGCCAGCAGCCAAGCCCCCGACAGAGGCACTGAAGCTTTCTTT.

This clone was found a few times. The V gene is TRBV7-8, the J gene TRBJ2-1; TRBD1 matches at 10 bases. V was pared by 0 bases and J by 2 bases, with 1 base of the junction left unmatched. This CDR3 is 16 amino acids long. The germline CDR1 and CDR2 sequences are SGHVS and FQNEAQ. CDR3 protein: CASSLAGQGAYNEQFF. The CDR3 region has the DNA TGTGCCAGCAGCTTAGCTGGACAGGGGGCCTACAATGAGCAGTTCTTC.

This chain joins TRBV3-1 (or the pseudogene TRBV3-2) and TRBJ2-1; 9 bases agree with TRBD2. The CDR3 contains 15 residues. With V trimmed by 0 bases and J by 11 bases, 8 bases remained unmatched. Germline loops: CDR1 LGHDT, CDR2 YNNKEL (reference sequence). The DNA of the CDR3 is TGTGCCAGCAGCCAAGAGTGGGGTAGCGGGGGCAAGCAGTTCTTC. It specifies CASSQEWGSGGKQFF.

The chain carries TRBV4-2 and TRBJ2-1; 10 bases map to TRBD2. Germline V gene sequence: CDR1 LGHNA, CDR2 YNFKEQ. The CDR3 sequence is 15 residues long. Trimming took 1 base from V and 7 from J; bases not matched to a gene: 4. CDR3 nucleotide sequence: TGTGCCAGCAGCCAAGGGGCTAGCGGGGGAAATGAGCAGTTCTTC. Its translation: CASSQGASGGNEQFF.

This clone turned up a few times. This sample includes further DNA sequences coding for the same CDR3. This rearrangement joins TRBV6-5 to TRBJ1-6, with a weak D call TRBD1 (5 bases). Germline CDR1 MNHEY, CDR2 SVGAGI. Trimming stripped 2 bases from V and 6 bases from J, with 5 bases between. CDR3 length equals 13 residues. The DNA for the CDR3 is TGTGCCAGCAGTTACAGGGGTAATTCACCCCTCCACTTT. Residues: CASSYRGNSPLHF.

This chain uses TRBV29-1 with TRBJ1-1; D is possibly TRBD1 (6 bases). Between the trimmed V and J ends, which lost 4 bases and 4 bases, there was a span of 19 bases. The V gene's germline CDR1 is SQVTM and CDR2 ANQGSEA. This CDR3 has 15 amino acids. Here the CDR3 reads CSVGQQGSRATEAFF. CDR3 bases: TGCAGCGTTGGGCAACAGGGATCTCGAGCCACTGAAGCTTTCTTT.

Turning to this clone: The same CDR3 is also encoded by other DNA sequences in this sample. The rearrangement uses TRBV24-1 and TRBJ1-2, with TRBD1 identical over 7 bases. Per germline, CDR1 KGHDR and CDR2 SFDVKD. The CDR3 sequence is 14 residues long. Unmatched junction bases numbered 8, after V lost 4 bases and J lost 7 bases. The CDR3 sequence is CATSDRDRVRGYTF. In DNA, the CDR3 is TGTGCCACCAGTGACCGAGACAGGGTCCGTGGCTACACCTTC.

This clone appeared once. The CDR3 sequence is CASSLGRDLGSYEQYF. Here the CDR3 DNA reads TGCGCCAGCAGCCTCGGGCGGGACCTGGGCTCCTACGAGCAGTACTTC. This chain uses TRBV4-3 with TRBJ2-7; possible D gene TRBD2, 6 bases. There are 16 residues in the CDR3. V lost 4 bases to trimming and J lost 0 bases, with 16 bases between them. Looked up from germline, CDR1 is LGHNA and CDR2 is YSLEER.

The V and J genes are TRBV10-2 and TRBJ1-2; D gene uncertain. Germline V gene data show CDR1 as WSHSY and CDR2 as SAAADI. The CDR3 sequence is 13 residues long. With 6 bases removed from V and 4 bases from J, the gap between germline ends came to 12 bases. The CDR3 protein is CASRGTVGYGYTF. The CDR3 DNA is TGCGCCAGCAGGGGTACAGTGGGCTATGGCTACACCTTC.

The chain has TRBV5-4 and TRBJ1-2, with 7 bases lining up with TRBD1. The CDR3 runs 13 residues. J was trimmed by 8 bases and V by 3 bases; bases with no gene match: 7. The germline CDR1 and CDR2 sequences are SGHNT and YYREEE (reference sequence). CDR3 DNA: TGTGCCAGCAGCTCAGAGACAGGGAACGGCTACACCTTC. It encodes CASSSETGNGYTF.

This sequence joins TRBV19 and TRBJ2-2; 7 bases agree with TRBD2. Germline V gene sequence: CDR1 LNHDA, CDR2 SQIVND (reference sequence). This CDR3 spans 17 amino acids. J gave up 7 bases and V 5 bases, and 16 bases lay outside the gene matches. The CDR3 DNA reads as TGTGCCAGTAGTCTATTTGGCGGGGGAAGTTCCGACGGGGAGCTGTTTTTT. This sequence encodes CASSLFGGGSSDGELFF.

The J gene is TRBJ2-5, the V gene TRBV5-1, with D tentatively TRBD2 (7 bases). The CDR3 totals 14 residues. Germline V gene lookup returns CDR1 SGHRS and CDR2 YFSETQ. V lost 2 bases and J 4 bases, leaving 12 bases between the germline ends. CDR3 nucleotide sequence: TGCGCCAGCAGCTTTGGGGGGGCAGGAGAGACCCAGTACTTC. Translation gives CASSFGGAGETQYF.

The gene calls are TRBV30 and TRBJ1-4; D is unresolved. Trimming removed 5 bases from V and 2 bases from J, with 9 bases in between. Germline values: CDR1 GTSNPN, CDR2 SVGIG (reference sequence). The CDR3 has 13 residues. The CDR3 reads CAWDSGTNEKLFF. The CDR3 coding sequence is TGTGCCTGGGATTCGGGGACTAATGAAAAACTGTTTTTT. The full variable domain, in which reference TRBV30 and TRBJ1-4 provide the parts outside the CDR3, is SQTIHQWPATLVQPVGSPLSLECTVEGTSNPNLYWYRQAAGRGLQLLFYSVGIGQISSEVPQNLSASRPQDRQFILSSKKLLLSDSGFYLCAWDSGTNEKLFFGSGTQLSVL.

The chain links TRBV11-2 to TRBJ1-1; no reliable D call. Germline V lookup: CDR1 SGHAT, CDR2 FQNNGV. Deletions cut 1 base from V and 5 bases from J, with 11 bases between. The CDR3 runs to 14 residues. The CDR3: CASSLGELGTEAFF. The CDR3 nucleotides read TGTGCCAGCAGCTTAGGGGAGCTTGGTACTGAAGCTTTCTTT.